Shown below are 6 T cell receptor beta chains from a single sample sequenced in a study of PD-1 blockade in classical Hodgkin lymphoma (dated by TCRdb to the early 2020s). Receptor libraries were prepared by the immunoSEQ multiplex PCR assay. TCRdb limited this immuneACCESS table to in-frame rearrangements with V and J called. A share of clones is missing; checked studies link under half to unresolved V genes, and the rest is unexplained. The sample yields 49,000 or so clones; around 80% were counted once. In total, the top ten clones hold about 20% of the sample. The meaning of the sample's time point label: cycle 2 day 1 (C2D1) of nivolumab. All trial patients had relapsed after autologous stem cell transplantation, with cohorts A, B and C differing in prior brentuximab vedotin exposure. The sequenced sample was peripheral blood mononuclear cells (PBMCs), obtained before the second cycle of nivolumab. The receptors were gathered from a human donor with classical Hodgkin lymphoma.

The J gene is TRBJ2-2, the V gene TRBV11-2, with 7 positions matching TRBD1. The CDR3 is made up of 15 amino acids. Germline V CDR1 and CDR2: SGHAT, FQNNGV. V was clipped by 3 bases and J by 7 bases; unmatched bases: 8. The CDR3 protein is CASSFDRVWHGELFF. Here the CDR3 DNA reads TGTGCCAGCAGCTTCGACAGGGTATGGCACGGGGAGCTGTTTTTT.

The V and J genes are TRBV27 and TRBJ1-1, with 7 bases aligning to TRBD1. The CDR3 contains 13 residues. The germline CDR1 and CDR2 sequences are MNHEY and SMNVEV (reference sequence). Trimming removed 5 bases from V and 4 bases from J; junction bases left unmatched: 4. The CDR3 loop is CASSHRGPTEAFF. In nucleotides, the CDR3 is TGTGCCAGCAGTCACAGGGGCCCCACTGAAGCTTTCTTT.

The rearrangement joins TRBV19 to TRBJ1-5; D remains ambiguous. V lost 6 bases and J lost 4, with 10 bases in between. Germline-derived CDR1 and CDR2 are LNHDA and SQIVND (reference sequence). CDR3 size: 13 residues. CDR3 amino acids: CASRWSGNQPQHF. The CDR3 region has the DNA TGTGCCAGTAGATGGAGTGGGAATCAGCCCCAGCATTTT.

CDR3 in amino acids: CASSPGEGEQYF. The CDR3 region has the DNA TGTGCCAGCAGCCCCGGGGAGGGCGAGCAGTACTTC. The V gene is TRBV5-4, the J gene TRBJ2-7, with 7 bases aligning to TRBD2. This CDR3 comprises 12 residues. Germline loops: CDR1 SGHNT, CDR2 YYREEE (reference sequence). After removal of 4 bases from V and 6 bases from J, the junction contained 4 bases not matched to a gene.

This clone was counted between two and nine times. The V gene is TRBV7-2, the J gene TRBJ2-5; D unclear. The CDR3 has 13 amino acids. V lost 4 bases and J 2 bases, leaving 8 bases between the germline ends. Germline assignment: CDR1 SGHTA and CDR2 FQGNSA. The CDR3 nucleotides read TGTGCCAGCAGCTCAACTAATCAAGAGACCCAGTACTTC. Protein product: CASSSTNQETQYF.

V usage is TRBV18 and J usage is TRBJ2-6; no reliable D call. There are 18 residues in the CDR3. V lost 5 bases, J lost 2 bases, and 19 bases lay in between. CDR1 and CDR2 (germline): KGHSH, LQKENI. For the CDR3, the DNA is TGTGCCAGCTCAAGCCCTTTTGGGGAAATAACTGGGGCCAACGTCCTGACTTTC. It translates to CASSSPFGEITGANVLTF.